What follows describes a single T cell receptor (beta chain). Antigen specificity is unknown. The V and J ends lost 8 bases and 1 base respectively, with 9 bases between them. The germline V gene encodes CDR1 MNHEY and CDR2 SVGEGT. The CDR3 has 12 residues. Researchers took RNA transcripts and amplified TCR beta CDR3 regions from them. Investigators did first-round RT-PCR with HTBI primers, then second-round multiplex PCR. TCRdb ran MiXCR on the multiplex PCR reads and lists one entry per CDR3 protein. The sample includes over a million distinct CDR3 sequences, 35% to 40% of them seen just once. Other autoimmune diseases, uncontrolled infections, pregnancy or lactation ruled patients out of participation. The data originate from a study of Graves' ophthalmopathy and Graves' hyperthyroidism. Across the study: Hyperthyroidism is called stable when no ophthalmopathy develops within 18 months of follow-up.

Points from the study as a whole: Blood samples also showed most expanded thyroid clonotypes exceeding 0.001 frequency. Separation of ophthalmopathy from stable hyperthyroidism was achieved by a 13-signature model, at approximately 87% sensitivity and approximately 84% specificity.

The sequenced sample consisted of peripheral blood or thyroid tissue (not recorded which). The chain couples TRBV6-2 or TRBV6-3 to TRBJ2-7; D unresolved. The source is an adult man with Graves' hyperthyroidism. Written as DNA, the CDR3 is TGTGCCAGCGAAGACGATTCCTACGAGCAGTACTTC. Amino acid sequence: CASEDDSYEQYF.